Sequencing of this T cell receptor (beta chain) was carried out in a study of shared clonotypes between healthy human individuals. Findings and limits, study-wide: It was observed that 5% to 6.5% of naive CD4 clonotypes were shared across a handful of donors. Researchers found naive subsets generally carried larger estimated richness than memory subsets. Rarefaction gave evidence that sorted-subset sequencing remained incomplete despite large depth. Sampling covered blood only; tissue repertoires likely differ.

On this clone itself: The antigen remains undetermined.

The protocol was immunoSEQ multiplex PCR, while the TCRdb copy is restricted to in-frame clones and leaves out a portion. The table has about 1.5 million clones, 95% to 99% seen once. The J segment lost 4 bases and the V segment lost 3 bases, leaving 4 bases of the junction unmatched. The germline CDR1 and CDR2 sequences are SGDLS and YYNGEE. This CDR3 is 13 amino acids long. The sequence was obtained from a man younger than 40 in good health. This sequence joins TRBV9 and TRBJ2-7, with 7 bases identical to TRBD2. Sequencing was performed on naive CD4+ T cells sorted from blood. The subset was: CD45RA+ positively selected. CDR3 nucleotide sequence: TGTGCCAGCAGCGAGGGCGGGGGTTACGAGCAGTACTTC. Protein product: CASSEGGGYEQYF. The full variable domain, rest sourced from reference TRBV9 and TRBJ2-7, is DSGVTQTPKHLITATGQRVTLRCSPRSGDLSVYWYQQSLDQGLQFLIQYYNGEERAKGNILERFSAQQFPDLHSELNLSSLELGDSALYFCASSEGGGYEQYFGPGTRLTVT.